Sequencing of this T cell receptor beta chain was carried out in a study of blood T cells in healthy people across ages. At the level of the study: Template-switching capture recovered about one barcoded beta molecule per two T cells.

A sample-barcoded 5' primer and a J-beta primer mix were used in a second PCR of roughly 7 to 11 cycles. TCRdb re-analysed the 5' RACE reads in MiXCR, keeping a single row per CDR3 protein. The sample lists over 950,000 distinct CDR3 sequences; approximately 50% were seen once. Researchers collected roughly 9.8 milliliters of peripheral blood from every single donor. Germline CDR1 is SNHLY and CDR2 is FYNNEI. This CDR3 is built from 13 residues. The receptor was isolated from a woman aged 55-69 years in good health. The chain joins TRBV2 to TRBJ2-4; TRBD2 might be the D (5 bases). Near its end, the DNA agrees better with TRBJ2-5, so the J call may be wrong. Sequenced sample: blood. The CDR3, as DNA: TGTGCCAGCGCGGGCGATGCTCAAGAGACCCAGTACTTC. It yields the protein CASAGDAQETQYF.